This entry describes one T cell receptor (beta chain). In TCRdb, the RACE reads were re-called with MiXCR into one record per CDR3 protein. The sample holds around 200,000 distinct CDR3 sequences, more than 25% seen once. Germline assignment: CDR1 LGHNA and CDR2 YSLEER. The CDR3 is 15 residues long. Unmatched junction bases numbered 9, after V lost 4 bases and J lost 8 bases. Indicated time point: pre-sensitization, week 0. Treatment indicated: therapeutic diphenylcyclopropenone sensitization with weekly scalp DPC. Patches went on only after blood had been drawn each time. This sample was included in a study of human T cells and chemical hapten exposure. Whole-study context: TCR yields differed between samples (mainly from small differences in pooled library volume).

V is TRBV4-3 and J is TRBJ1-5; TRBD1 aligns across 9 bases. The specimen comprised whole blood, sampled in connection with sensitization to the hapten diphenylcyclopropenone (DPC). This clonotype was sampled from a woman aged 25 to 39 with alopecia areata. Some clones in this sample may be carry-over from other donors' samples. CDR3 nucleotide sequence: TGCGCCAGCAGCCCTACAGGGGGCATGTGGGAGCCCCAGCATTTT. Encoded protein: CASSPTGGMWEPQHF.